Below, 30 T cell receptor beta chains from the same sample are listed, as sequenced in a study of Graves' ophthalmopathy and Graves' hyperthyroidism. Amplified material comprised TCR beta CDR3 regions derived from RNA transcripts. The first round was an RT-PCR with HTBI primers, and the second round was a multiplex PCR. One entry per CDR3 protein results from TCRdb running MiXCR on the multiplex PCR reads. The sample has roughly 420,000 distinct CDR3 sequences; 20% to 25% are singletons. The sequenced material came from peripheral blood. The source is a woman in her late teens or twenties with stable Graves' hyperthyroidism.

The chain employs TRBV20-1 and TRBJ1-1; no reliable D call. Looked up from germline, CDR1 is DFQATT and CDR2 is SNEGSKA (reference sequence). V lost 1 base and J lost 1, with 10 bases in between. This CDR3 has 14 residues. Here the CDR3 reads CSARVFIGNTEAFF. CDR3 DNA: TGCAGTGCTAGAGTGTTTATAGGGAACACTGAAGCTTTCTTT.

This clonotype showed up many times. One end of the junction does not line up with germline, which may come from a read error. The CDR3 nucleotides are TGTGCCAGCAGCCCGGAGGGCCAAGAGACCCAGTACTTC. It is translated as CASSPEGQETQYF. V is TRBV5-1 and J is TRBJ2-5, with D possibly TRBD2 on 6 matching bases. The CDR3 extends over 13 amino acids. CDR1 is SGHRS, CDR2 YFSETQ, per germline. Full variable domain (remainder filled in from reference TRBV5-1 and TRBJ2-5): KAGVTQTPRYLIKTRGQQVTLSCSPISGHRSVSWYQQTPGQGLQFLFEYFSETQRNKGNFPGRFSGRQFSNSRSEMNVSTLELGDSALYLCASSPEGQETQYFGPGTRLLVL.

This clonotype was picked up many times. V usage is TRBV2 and J usage is TRBJ2-5, with TRBD1 identical over 9 bases. The ends lost 8 bases at V and 1 base at J; junction bases unmatched: 8. CDR1 and CDR2 from the germline V gene are SNHLY and FYNNEI. This CDR3 has 15 amino acids. The CDR3 here is CASHRDRDIQETQYF. The DNA of the CDR3 is TGTGCCAGCCACCGGGACAGGGATATCCAAGAGACCCAGTACTTC.

The chain employs TRBV20-1 and TRBJ2-5; no firm D call. Germline V gives CDR1 DFQATT, CDR2 SNEGSKA (reference sequence). V dropped 7 bases and J dropped 2 bases, with 5 bases sitting between them. The CDR3 extends over 10 amino acids. The CDR3 here is CSVVQETQYF. In DNA form, the CDR3 reads TGCAGTGTCGTGCAAGAGACCCAGTACTTC.

This clonotype was counted many times. The chain employs TRBV12-3 or TRBV12-4 and TRBJ2-3; D is perhaps TRBD2 (5 bases). Trimming stripped 1 base from V and 2 bases from J, with 13 bases between. This CDR3 has 16 amino acids. CDR3 protein: CASSLVLGLNTDTQYF. As DNA, the CDR3 is TGTGCCAGCAGTTTAGTTCTAGGACTCAACACAGATACGCAGTATTTT.

This clonotype was observed many times. The rearrangement links TRBV2 to TRBJ1-6; D unresolved. Trimming left V 3 bases short and J 7 bases short, with 4 bases between. The CDR3 spans 12 residues. Germline V gives CDR1 SNHLY, CDR2 FYNNEI. Here the CDR3 DNA reads TGTGCCAGCAGTGAGGGAAATTCACCCCTCCACTTT. It codes for CASSEGNSPLHF. The entire variable domain, with the rest obtained from reference TRBV2 and TRBJ1-6, is as follows: EPEVTQTPSHQVTQMGQEVILRCVPISNHLYFYWYRQILGQKVEFLVSFYNNEISEKSEIFDDQFSVERPDGSNFTLKIRSTKLEDSAMYFCASSEGNSPLHFGNGTRLTVT.

This clonotype was counted at least ten times. V usage is TRBV12-3 or TRBV12-4 and J usage is TRBJ2-7; TRBD1 agrees at 7 bases. After removal of 4 bases from V and 0 bases from J, the junction contained 9 bases not matched to a gene. CDR3 length: 16 amino acids. The CDR3 DNA follows: TGTGCCAGCAGTTCCGGCCCACAGGGGAGCTCCTACGAGCAGTACTTC. It yields the protein CASSSGPQGSSYEQYF.

This clonotype was observed once. This chain connects TRBV27 to TRBJ1-3; no clear D. With 2 bases removed from V and 3 bases from J, the gap between germline ends came to 11 bases. Looked up from germline, CDR1 is MNHEY and CDR2 is SMNVEV (reference sequence). The CDR3 sequence is 15 residues long. In nucleotides, the CDR3 is TGTGCCAGCAGTTTAGGTCGCAGTCTTGGAAACACCATATATTTT. As protein: CASSLGRSLGNTIYF.

This clonotype appeared many times. The chain uses TRBV19 and TRBJ1-5, with D tentatively TRBD1 (6 bases). CDR3 length equals 13 residues. Germline CDR1 LNHDA, CDR2 SQIVND (reference sequence). V gave up 5 bases and J gave up 8 bases, with 13 bases separating them. The CDR3 bases are TGTGCCAGTAGTGTCCTCAGGGGCAAGCCCCAGCATTTT. Translating gives CASSVLRGKPQHF.

This clonotype has ten or more counts. The V call is TRBV27, the J call TRBJ2-5; TRBD1 aligns across 10 bases. Per the germline V gene, CDR1 is MNHEY and CDR2 is SMNVEV (reference sequence). V lost 8 bases and J lost 5; bases outside the gene matches: 11. The CDR3 runs 15 residues. The chain's CDR3 is CASGPGTGVLETQYF. The CDR3 DNA is TGTGCCAGCGGACCCGGGACAGGGGTCTTGGAGACCCAGTACTTC.

V and J are TRBV7-9 and TRBJ1-1; D gene uncertain. CDR1 and CDR2 (germline): SEHNR, FQNEAQ (reference sequence). Between the trimmed V and J ends, which lost 7 bases and 0 bases, there was a span of 12 bases. The CDR3 totals 14 residues. The CDR3 region is CASTPVDLNTEAFF. As DNA, the CDR3 is TGTGCCAGCACCCCCGTCGACCTGAACACTGAAGCTTTCTTT.

This clonotype turned up a few times. This chain links TRBV4-1 with TRBJ2-7; 11 nucleotides agree with TRBD2. The CDR3 runs 19 residues. The germline CDR1 and CDR2 sequences are MGHRA and YSYEKL. V was clipped by 4 bases and J by 3 bases; unmatched bases: 17. The CDR3 region has the DNA TGCGCCAGCAGCCGGGTCCCCTTAACCAGACTAGCGGGGATCTACGAGCAGTACTTC. Its translation is CASSRVPLTRLAGIYEQYF.

This clonotype was detected ten times or more. This rearrangement joins TRBV7-2 to TRBJ2-2; D is unresolved. The CDR3 is made up of 14 amino acids. Germline CDR1 SGHTA, CDR2 FQGNSA. V gave up 6 bases and J gave up 7 bases, with 15 bases separating them. The CDR3 protein is CASSQPAKGGELFF. DNA of the CDR3: TGTGCCAGCAGTCAGCCGGCCAAGGGCGGGGAGCTGTTTTTT.

This clonotype was counted at least ten times. The chain employs TRBV30 and TRBJ1-2; 9 nucleotides line up with TRBD1. J lost 7 bases, V lost 3 bases, and 9 bases had no gene match. CDR3 length: 14 amino acids. Germline CDR1 GTSNPN, CDR2 SVGIG (reference sequence). CDR3: CAWRRVGDRVGYTF. In DNA form, the CDR3 reads TGTGCCTGGAGAAGAGTCGGGGACAGGGTTGGCTACACCTTC.

This clonotype occurred many times. V gene TRBV19 combines with J gene TRBJ1-1; a possible D gene is TRBD1 (6 bases). V lost 4 bases and J lost 5, with 14 bases in between. This CDR3 has 14 amino acids. Germline V gene sequence: CDR1 LNHDA, CDR2 SQIVND (reference sequence). The CDR3 loop reads CASSNGRGVTEAFF. In nucleotides, the CDR3 is TGTGCCAGTAGTAACGGAAGGGGGGTTACTGAAGCTTTCTTT.

This clonotype was counted ten times or more. The V call is TRBV29-1, the J call TRBJ2-5, with D hard to call. The germline gives CDR1 SQVTM, CDR2 ANQGSEA. The V end lost 4 bases, the J end lost 5 bases, and 8 bases lay between the germline ends. This CDR3 spans 11 amino acids. The CDR3 DNA follows: TGCAGCGTTGCAGAGTGGGAGACCCAGTACTTC. Residues: CSVAEWETQYF.

Ten or more counts support this clonotype. A read error may produce the germline difference seen at one junction end. The chain is built from TRBV6-2 or TRBV6-3 and TRBJ2-2; 8 bases are shared with TRBD2. Germline V gene sequence: CDR1 MNHEY, CDR2 SVGEGT. This CDR3 comprises 16 residues. The CDR3 reads CTSSYYGLADTGELFF. CDR3 coding DNA: TGTACCAGCAGTTACTACGGACTAGCCGACACCGGGGAGCTGTTTTTT.

At least ten counts were recorded for this clonotype. CDR3 sequence reads: CASSLRAGAWEETQYF. As DNA, the CDR3 is TGTGCCAGCAGCTTAAGGGCGGGAGCCTGGGAAGAGACCCAGTACTTC. V and J are TRBV7-2 and TRBJ2-5, with 7 bases identical to TRBD2. CDR3 length: 16 amino acids. Trimming cost V 2 bases and J 3 bases; bases outside gene matches: 9. Per germline, CDR1 SGHTA and CDR2 FQGNSA.

At least ten counts were recorded for this clonotype. The chain combines TRBV19 with TRBJ1-5; D remains unclear. The germline CDR1 and CDR2 sequences are LNHDA and SQIVND (reference sequence). This CDR3 region has 15 residues. Trimming took 3 bases from V and 0 from J, leaving 9 bases between them. CDR3 bases: TGTGCCAGTAGTATGGGGAGCTATAGCAATCAGCCCCAGCATTTT. It yields the protein CASSMGSYSNQPQHF.

This clonotype was seen ten or more times. The chain recombines TRBV7-2 with TRBJ2-7; D remains ambiguous. The CDR3 extends over 12 amino acids. V dropped 3 bases and J dropped 6 bases, with 9 bases sitting between them. CDR1 is SGHTA and CDR2 is FQGNSA in the germline V gene. CDR3 loop: CASSFWGVEQYF. CDR3 nucleotides: TGTGCCAGCAGCTTCTGGGGTGTCGAGCAGTACTTC.

This chain links TRBV6-5 with TRBJ1-1, with 7 positions matching TRBD1. Losses at the gene ends were 4 bases for V and 5 bases for J; bases not matched to a gene: 7. This CDR3 has 14 amino acids. Germline V gives CDR1 MNHEY, CDR2 SVGAGI. CDR3 region: CASSLTGRETEAFF. As DNA, the CDR3 is TGTGCCAGCAGTTTGACAGGGCGGGAGACTGAAGCTTTCTTT.

This clonotype has ten or more counts. This chain connects TRBV20-1 to TRBJ1-2; D uncertain. CDR1 is DFQATT and CDR2 is SNEGSKA in the germline V gene (reference sequence). The CDR3 extends over 11 amino acids. Trimming took 7 bases from V and 9 from J, leaving 15 bases between them. In DNA, the CDR3 is TGCAGTGAAAGGTCAACTATGCGCTACACCTTC. It is translated as CSERSTMRYTF.

This clonotype was counted many times. The V and J genes are TRBV12-3 or TRBV12-4 and TRBJ1-2; the D gene is possibly TRBD1 (5 bases). This CDR3 contains 14 residues. The V end lost 3 bases, the J end lost 5 bases, and 13 bases lay between the germline ends. The CDR3 loop is CASSFSGTEYGYTF. CDR3 in DNA: TGTGCCAGCAGTTTTTCCGGGACGGAGTATGGCTACACCTTC.

V gene TRBV5-5 combines with J gene TRBJ1-1, with 8 bases matching TRBD1. The CDR3 spans 12 residues. Trimming took 2 bases from V and 10 from J; bases not matched to a gene: 4. In germline, CDR1 is SGHKS, CDR2 YYEKEE (reference sequence). The CDR3: CASSLETGVAFF. The CDR3 DNA follows: TGTGCCAGCAGCTTAGAGACAGGGGTAGCTTTCTTT. Using reference TRBV5-5 and TRBJ1-1 for the parts outside the CDR3, the full variable domain is DAGVTQSPTHLIKTRGQQVTLRCSPISGHKSVSWYQQVLGQGPQFIFQYYEKEERGRGNFPDRFSARQFPNYSSELNVNALLLGDSALYLCASSLETGVAFFGQGTRLTVV.

A word on this clonotype: One end of the junction does not line up with germline, which may come from a read error. The V and J genes are TRBV18 and TRBJ2-5; D assignment may be TRBD1 or TRBD2 (5 bases each). CDR1 KGHSH and CDR2 LQKENI come from the germline V gene. There are 14 residues in the CDR3. The CDR3 loop is CASSVRDPQETKYF. CDR3 DNA sequence: TGTGCCAGCTCAGTCCGGGACCCGCAAGAGACCAAGTACTTC.

The chain is built from TRBV6-1 and TRBJ1-1, with 8 bases that match TRBD1. CDR1 is MNHNS, CDR2 SASEGT, per germline. This CDR3 contains 15 residues. V was pared by 5 bases and J by 6 bases, with 11 bases of the junction left unmatched. The CDR3 loop is CASSTLKQGVAEAFF. As DNA, the CDR3 is TGTGCCAGCAGTACACTGAAACAGGGGGTCGCTGAAGCTTTCTTT.

At least ten counts were recorded for this clonotype. CDR3 sequence reads: CASSLRPRVGAYEQYF. CDR3 nucleotides: TGTGCCAGCAGTTTACGCCCCCGAGTCGGAGCCTACGAGCAGTACTTC. This chain uses TRBV12-3 or TRBV12-4 with TRBJ2-7; D is uncertain. This CDR3 region has 16 residues. V was trimmed by 2 bases and J by 2 bases, leaving 16 bases between them.

This clonotype appeared many times. The chain links TRBV7-9 to TRBJ1-1; unclear D gene. The CDR3 spans 12 residues. Germline values: CDR1 SEHNR, CDR2 FQNEAQ (reference sequence). V shed 5 bases and J shed 5 bases, with 9 bases lying between them. CDR3 protein: CASSPTMTEAFF. Written as DNA, the CDR3 is TGTGCCAGCAGCCCCACGATGACTGAAGCTTTCTTT.

This clonotype occurred a few times. This sequence joins TRBV30 and TRBJ2-7; no firm D call. Germline CDR1 and CDR2: GTSNPN and SVGIG (reference sequence). The V and J ends lost 7 bases and 1 base respectively, with 8 bases between them. CDR3 length: 11 residues. CDR3 loop: CALKVSYEQYF. CDR3 nucleotide sequence: TGTGCCTTAAAGGTATCCTACGAGCAGTACTTC.

At least ten counts were recorded for this clonotype. The rearrangement links TRBV6-1 to TRBJ1-3; D unresolved. Germline loops: CDR1 MNHNS, CDR2 SASEGT. The CDR3 runs 15 residues. Trimming pared 8 bases from V and 0 bases from J, leaving 14 bases between. Here the CDR3 reads CASVSQSISGNTIYF. CDR3 bases: TGTGCCAGCGTGTCTCAGTCTATCTCTGGAAACACCATATATTTT.